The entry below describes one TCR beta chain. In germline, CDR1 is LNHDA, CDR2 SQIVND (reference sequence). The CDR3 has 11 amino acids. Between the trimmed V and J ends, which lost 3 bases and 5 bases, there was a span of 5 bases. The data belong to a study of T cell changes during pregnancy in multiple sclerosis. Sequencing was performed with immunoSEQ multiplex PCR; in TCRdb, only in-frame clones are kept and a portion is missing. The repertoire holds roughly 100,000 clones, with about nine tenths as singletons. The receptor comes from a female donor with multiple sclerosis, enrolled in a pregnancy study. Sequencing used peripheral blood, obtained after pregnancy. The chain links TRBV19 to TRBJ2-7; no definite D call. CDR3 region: CASSMRDEQYF. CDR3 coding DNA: TGTGCCAGTAGTATGAGAGACGAGCAGTACTTC.